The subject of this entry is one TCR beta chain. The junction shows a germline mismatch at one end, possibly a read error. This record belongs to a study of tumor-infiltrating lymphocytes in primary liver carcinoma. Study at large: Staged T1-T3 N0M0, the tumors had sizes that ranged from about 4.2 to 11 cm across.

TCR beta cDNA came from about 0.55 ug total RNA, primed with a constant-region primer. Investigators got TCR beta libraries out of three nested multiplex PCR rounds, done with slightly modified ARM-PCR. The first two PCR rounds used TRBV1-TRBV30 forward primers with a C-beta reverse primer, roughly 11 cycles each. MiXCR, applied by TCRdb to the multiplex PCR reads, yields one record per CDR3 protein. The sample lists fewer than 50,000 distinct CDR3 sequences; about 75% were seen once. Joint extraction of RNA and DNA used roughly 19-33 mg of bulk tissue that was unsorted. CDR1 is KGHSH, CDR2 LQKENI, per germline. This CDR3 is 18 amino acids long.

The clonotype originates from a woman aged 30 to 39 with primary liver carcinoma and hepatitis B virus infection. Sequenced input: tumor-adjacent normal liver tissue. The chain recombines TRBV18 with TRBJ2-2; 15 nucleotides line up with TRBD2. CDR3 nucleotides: TGTGCCGGCTCATCGGGACTAGCGGGAGGTTCGAGCACCGGGGAGCTGTTTTTT. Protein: CAGSSGLAGGSSTGELFF. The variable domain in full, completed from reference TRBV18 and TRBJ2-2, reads NAGVMQNPRHLVRRRGQEARLRCSPMKGHSHVYWYRQLPEEGLKFMVYLQKENIIDESGMPKERFSAEFPKEGPSILRIQQVVRGDSAAYFCAGSSGLAGGSSTGELFFGEGSRLTVL.